One sample yielded the 21 T cell receptor beta chains listed below, sequenced in a study of CD8+ T cells in alopecia areata. As the sequencing template, cDNA was produced by extracting RNA and reverse transcribing it. Profiling relied on immunoSEQ multiplex PCR, and the TCRdb table lists in-frame clones only, not all of them. This table has 70,000 to 95,000 clones, approximately 50% appearing once. What was sequenced was NKG2D-high CD8+ T cells sorted from blood. These TCRs come from a human donor with alopecia areata.

This CDR3 reads CASSSQGDTQYF. CDR3 nucleotides: TGTGCCAGCAGTTCACAGGGAGATACGCAGTATTTT. The rearrangement links TRBV27 to TRBJ2-3; D is perhaps TRBD1 (6 bases). Trimming left V 4 bases short and J 5 bases short, with 7 bases between. Germline values: CDR1 MNHEY, CDR2 SMNVEV (reference sequence). The CDR3 length is 12 residues.

J is TRBJ2-3 and V is TRBV29-1; D remains ambiguous. The CDR3 contains 12 residues. Germline lookup yields CDR1 SQVTM and CDR2 ANQGSEA. V was cut by 5 bases and J by 0 bases, with 6 bases left in between. The CDR3 reads CSVPTSTDTQYF. In nucleotides, the CDR3 is TGCAGCGTTCCCACGAGCACAGATACGCAGTATTTT.

This clone was picked up a small number of times. This rearrangement joins TRBV7-8 to TRBJ2-1; D unresolved. This CDR3 contains 14 residues. V lost 4 bases and J lost 0, with 7 bases in between. CDR1 SGHVS and CDR2 FQNEAQ come from the germline V gene. The CDR3 sequence is CASSSPSSYNEQFF. CDR3 in DNA: TGTGCCAGCAGCTCCCCAAGCTCCTACAATGAGCAGTTCTTC.

The CDR3 loop reads CSVEDLGQGEETQYF. CDR3 nucleotide sequence: TGCAGCGTTGAAGACCTGGGACAGGGTGAAGAGACCCAGTACTTC. The chain recombines TRBV29-1 with TRBJ2-5; the match to TRBD1 covers 9 bases. There are 15 residues in the CDR3. The germline gives CDR1 SQVTM, CDR2 ANQGSEA. Germline trimming cut 0 bases from V and 3 bases from J; bases unmatched to any gene: 5.

This clone was detected only a few times. V is TRBV27 and J is TRBJ2-7; D remains ambiguous. V was clipped by 3 bases and J by 7 bases, with 1 base between them. Germline-derived CDR1 and CDR2 are MNHEY and SMNVEV (reference sequence). The CDR3 is 9 amino acids. The CDR3 loop reads CASSFEQYF. The CDR3 DNA is TGTGCCAGCAGTTTTGAGCAGTACTTC.

This clone was picked up a small number of times. V gene TRBV6-5 combines with J gene TRBJ2-5; 8 nucleotides match TRBD1. The CDR3 consists of 15 residues. Germline CDR1 is MNHEY and CDR2 is SVGAGI. The V and J ends lost 2 bases and 0 bases, in that order; junction bases with no gene match: 2. The CDR3 is CASSYPGGNQETQYF. CDR3 sequence (DNA): TGTGCCAGCAGTTACCCAGGGGGCAACCAAGAGACCCAGTACTTC.

This clone came up a few times. The chain combines TRBV29-1 with TRBJ2-7; D remains unclear. Trimming shortened V by 3 bases and J by 0 bases, and 12 bases separated the two germline ends. The CDR3 loop spans 14 amino acids. The germline V gene has CDR1 SQVTM and CDR2 ANQGSEA. This CDR3 is CSVDHFTPSYEQYF. The CDR3 nucleotides read TGCAGCGTTGATCATTTCACCCCCTCCTACGAGCAGTACTTC.

In this sample, this clone turned up once. The rearrangement links TRBV27 to TRBJ1-5, with TRBD1 matching over 7 bases. The CDR3 is 14 amino acids. Germline V gene lookup returns CDR1 MNHEY and CDR2 SMNVEV (reference sequence). Trimming cost V 6 bases and J 4 bases; bases outside gene matches: 6. The CDR3 DNA reads as TGTGCCAGCAGCCACACGACAGGGAATCAGCCCCAGCATTTT. Protein: CASSHTTGNQPQHF.

The chain combines TRBV4-1 with TRBJ2-2, with TRBD1 matching 8 bases. The CDR3 spans 17 residues. Germline V gene lookup returns CDR1 MGHRA and CDR2 YSYEKL. Trimming took 3 bases from V and 5 from J; bases not matched to a gene: 11. The CDR3 region is CASSQPGQEFRTGELFF. Here the CDR3 DNA reads TGCGCCAGCAGCCAGCCGGGACAGGAATTTCGAACCGGGGAGCTGTTTTTT.

This chain uses TRBV23-1 with TRBJ1-5; D call uncertain. TRBV23-1 is given ORF status, its function remaining uncertain. With 0 bases removed from V and 0 bases from J, the gap between germline ends came to 21 bases. The CDR3 contains 20 residues. CDR3 loop: CASSQSNYRTVRHSNQPQHF. In DNA, the CDR3 is TGCGCCAGCAGTCAATCGAATTATCGTACAGTCAGACATAGCAATCAGCCCCAGCATTTT.

This clone was seen only a few times. CDR3: CASSLIGLGFSGANVLTF. The CDR3 DNA reads TGTGCCAGCAGCCTTATCGGTCTGGGTTTCTCTGGGGCCAACGTCCTGACTTTC. V and J are TRBV7-9 and TRBJ2-6; D remains unclear. This CDR3 region has 18 residues. Trimming cost V 5 bases and J 0 bases, with 17 bases left between them. Germline V gene sequence: CDR1 SEHNR, CDR2 FQNEAQ (reference sequence).

The chain joins TRBV29-1 to TRBJ2-1; 9 bases match TRBD2. This CDR3 contains 14 residues. V dropped 1 base and J dropped 7; count of bases not matched to a gene: 5. Germline CDR1 is SQVTM and CDR2 is ANQGSEA. CDR3 amino acids: CSVEGLAGANEQFF. The CDR3 nucleotides are TGCAGCGTTGAAGGGTTAGCGGGAGCTAATGAGCAGTTCTTC.

The rearrangement links TRBV2 to TRBJ2-3, with TRBD1 matching over 9 bases. The CDR3 runs 14 residues. The germline V gene has CDR1 SNHLY and CDR2 FYNNEI. The junction had 6 bases not matched to a gene; V was cut back by 10 bases and J by 1 base. Here the CDR3 DNA reads TGTGCCACAAGACGGACAGGGGGCACAGATACGCAGTATTTT. It translates to CATRRTGGTDTQYF.

This clone was recorded a few times. The chain employs TRBV29-1 and TRBJ1-2, with a tentative D call TRBD1 (6 bases). Trimming took off 7 bases at V and 3 bases at J, with 18 bases between the two ends. The CDR3 loop spans 14 amino acids. Germline-derived CDR1 and CDR2 are SQVTM and ANQGSEA. The CDR3 here is CSANPTGSDYGYTF. The CDR3 nucleotides read TGCAGCGCGAACCCTACAGGGAGCGACTATGGCTACACCTTC.

The V gene is TRBV30, the J gene TRBJ2-7, with 8 bases identical to TRBD1. The V gene's germline CDR1 is GTSNPN and CDR2 SVGIG (reference sequence). The J segment lost 3 bases and the V segment lost 3 bases, leaving 7 bases of the junction unmatched. The CDR3 has 14 amino acids. CDR3 in amino acids: CAWSPGTGGYEQYF. As DNA, the CDR3 is TGTGCCTGGAGCCCCGGGACAGGAGGCTACGAGCAGTACTTC.

This sequence joins TRBV9 and TRBJ2-5; no reliable D call. This CDR3 comprises 12 residues. V was cut by 3 bases and J by 4 bases, with 7 bases left in between. Germline V gene data show CDR1 as SGDLS and CDR2 as YYNGEE. The chain's CDR3 is CASSGSAETQYF. CDR3 DNA: TGTGCCAGCAGCGGCTCCGCAGAGACCCAGTACTTC.

The chain couples TRBV5-1 to TRBJ2-1; no definite D call. This CDR3 spans 13 amino acids. Looked up from germline, CDR1 is SGHRS and CDR2 is YFSETQ. Trimming took off 2 bases at V and 8 bases at J, with 11 bases between the two ends. CDR3 DNA sequence: TGCGCCAGCAGCTTTTTTGTCGTAGATGAGCAGTTCTTC. This sequence encodes CASSFFVVDEQFF. Using reference TRBV5-1 and TRBJ2-1 for the parts outside the CDR3, the full variable domain is KAGVTQTPRYLIKTRGQQVTLSCSPISGHRSVSWYQQTPGQGLQFLFEYFSETQRNKGNFPGRFSGRQFSNSRSEMNVSTLELGDSALYLCASSFFVVDEQFFGPGTRLTVL.

In its sample, this clone was seen a few times. The J gene is TRBJ2-7, the V gene TRBV7-9; D might be TRBD1 (6 bases). Looked up from germline, CDR1 is SEHNR and CDR2 is FQNEAQ (reference sequence). The CDR3 has 14 amino acids. The ends were cut back, 4 bases at V and 2 bases at J, with 12 bases in the middle. CDR3 sequence: CASSSRQGTYEQYF. CDR3 in DNA: TGTGCCAGCAGCTCTCGCCAGGGGACCTACGAGCAGTACTTC.

The chain carries TRBV5-4 and TRBJ2-5; 7 bases fit TRBD1. The ends lost 1 base at V and 1 base at J; junction bases unmatched: 4. The CDR3 covers 15 residues. Germline assignment: CDR1 SGHNT and CDR2 YYREEE (reference sequence). CDR3 region: CASSLKAGGQETQYF. CDR3 DNA: TGTGCCAGCAGCTTGAAGGCAGGGGGCCAAGAGACCCAGTACTTC.

This clone was detected a few times. The chain employs TRBV19 and TRBJ2-1, with no clear D. The germline V and J ends were trimmed by 5 bases and 8 bases, with 7 bases remaining between them. This CDR3 is built from 11 residues. Germline-derived CDR1 and CDR2 are LNHDA and SQIVND (reference sequence). CDR3 region: CASSGNDEQFF. In nucleotides, the CDR3 is TGTGCCAGTAGTGGTAACGATGAGCAGTTCTTC.

There are a few counts of this clone. This rearrangement joins TRBV28 to TRBJ1-5; the match to TRBD1 covers 8 bases. CDR1 is MDHEN and CDR2 is SYDVKM in the germline V gene. The V gene end was trimmed by 5 bases and the J gene end by 3 bases; junction bases not matched to a gene: 3. This CDR3 is 14 amino acids long. The CDR3 region is CASSDRGVNQPQHF. The CDR3 coding sequence is TGTGCCAGCAGTGACAGGGGAGTCAATCAGCCCCAGCATTTT.